Below are 31 T cell receptor beta chains sequenced from a single sample in a study of beta chain features in type 1 diabetes (dated by TCRdb to 2016 to 2019). No cognate antigen is known for these TCRs. General conclusions and limits of the study: Type 1 diabetes patients showed a moderate but significant shortening of TCRB CDR3 length in all four CD4+ subsets.

Library construction relied on the immunoSEQ multiplex PCR assay. The entire amount of isolated RNA was reverse transcribed using the High Capacity cDNA Reverse Transcription Kit, so the sequenced TCRB transcripts were expressed ones. This is the immuneACCESS table as TCRdb keeps it, with only in-frame sequences that have V and J called. A part of the clones is gone; compared with another copy, unresolved V genes explain less than half, and the rest is unexplained. The sample yields 600,000 to 700,000 clones; roughly an eighth were counted once. The ten most abundant clones make up more than 0.1% of the sample. Input material: naive CD4+ T cells from blood. The sample's cell subset or site label, decoded: true naive CD4+ T cells. The receptors come from a young man with type 1 diabetes.

On this clone: The same CDR3 also results from other DNA sequences found in this sample. The chain uses TRBV29-1 and TRBJ2-6; D possibly corresponds to TRBD1 (5 bases). Trimming shortened V by 4 bases and J by 0 bases, and 10 bases separated the two germline ends. The length of the CDR3 is 15 residues. The germline V gene encodes CDR1 SQVTM and CDR2 ANQGSEA. The CDR3 sequence is CSVGDSYSGANVLTF. As DNA, the CDR3 is TGCAGCGTTGGAGACAGCTACTCTGGGGCCAACGTCCTGACTTTC.

The chain joins TRBV29-1 to TRBJ2-5, with a weak D call TRBD2 (6 bases). This CDR3 is built from 14 residues. The germline V gene has CDR1 SQVTM and CDR2 ANQGSEA. V lost 7 bases to trimming and J lost 5 bases, with 20 bases between them. As DNA, the CDR3 is TGCAGCGACGCAAGGTGGGGCGGGATGGAGACCCAGTACTTC. Translating gives CSDARWGGMETQYF.

V usage is TRBV5-6 and J usage is TRBJ1-5, with 9 nucleotides matching TRBD1. The CDR3 has 16 residues. Per germline, CDR1 SGHDT and CDR2 YYEEEE. After removal of 4 bases from V and 0 bases from J, the junction contained 5 bases not matched to a gene. This chain's CDR3 is CASSLRTGDSNQPQHF. The CDR3 DNA is TGTGCCAGCAGCCTACGGACAGGGGATAGCAATCAGCCCCAGCATTTT.

This clone has only a few counts. The chain is built from TRBV30 and TRBJ2-5, with a tentative D call TRBD2 (5 bases). CDR3 size: 16 residues. V was clipped by 5 bases and J by 3 bases, with 22 bases between them. Germline V gene sequence: CDR1 GTSNPN, CDR2 SVGIG (reference sequence). CDR3 in amino acids: CAWEGVRTDFKETQYF. CDR3 bases: TGTGCCTGGGAGGGAGTACGGACGGACTTTAAAGAGACCCAGTACTTC.

The rearrangement uses TRBV5-4 and TRBJ1-4, with D possibly being TRBD1 (6 bases). V dropped 0 bases and J dropped 6 bases, with 12 bases sitting between them. Germline CDR1 reads SGHNT; CDR2 reads YYREEE (reference sequence). This CDR3 spans 15 amino acids. The CDR3 loop reads CASSLAGTSDEKLFF. The CDR3 DNA reads as TGTGCCAGCAGCTTGGCTGGGACAAGCGATGAAAAACTGTTTTTT.

The V call is TRBV27, the J call TRBJ1-2; 10 bases are a match to TRBD1. The CDR3 runs to 16 residues. Trimming removed 3 bases from V and 8 bases from J; junction bases left unmatched: 12. Germline CDR1 reads MNHEY; CDR2 reads SMNVEV (reference sequence). CDR3 in amino acids: CASSLLPGTGAGGYTF. The CDR3, as DNA: TGTGCCAGCAGTTTGCTCCCCGGGACAGGGGCGGGCGGCTACACCTTC.

The chain couples TRBV2 to TRBJ1-1; a possible D gene is TRBD1 (6 bases). Germline assignment: CDR1 SNHLY and CDR2 FYNNEI. The CDR3 extends over 15 amino acids. V was pared by 6 bases and J by 0 bases, with 14 bases between. CDR3 amino acids: CASRLTGHLNTEAFF. The CDR3, as DNA: TGTGCCAGCAGGTTAACGGGACACCTGAACACTGAAGCTTTCTTT.

In its sample, this clone was seen a few times. This sequence joins TRBV6-6 and TRBJ2-1; D call uncertain. The CDR3 extends over 13 amino acids. V gave up 0 bases and J gave up 7 bases, with 7 bases separating them. Germline CDR1 reads MNHNY; CDR2 reads SVGAGI (reference sequence). CDR3 amino acids: CASSYSIGNEQFF. The CDR3 DNA is TGTGCCAGCAGTTACTCGATTGGTAATGAGCAGTTCTTC.

The chain combines TRBV30 with TRBJ1-2; D not certain. The CDR3 sequence is 14 residues long. V dropped 4 bases and J dropped 8 bases, with 20 bases sitting between them. Germline V CDR1 and CDR2: GTSNPN, SVGIG (reference sequence). The chain's CDR3 is CAWTTRPGARGYTF. CDR3 DNA: TGTGCCTGGACGACCCGCCCGGGCGCTAGGGGCTACACCTTC.

This rearrangement joins TRBV6-5 to TRBJ1-3; D gene uncertain. Germline assignment: CDR1 MNHEY and CDR2 SVGAGI. V was clipped by 2 bases and J by 0 bases, with 8 bases between them. The length of the CDR3 is 15 residues. The CDR3 coding sequence is TGTGCCAGCAGTTACGACGAGAACTCTGGAAACACCATATATTTT. It is translated as CASSYDENSGNTIYF.

This clone has only a few counts. The chain has TRBV7-7 and TRBJ2-3; perhaps TRBD1 as D (5 bases). This CDR3 is 14 amino acids long. Germline CDR1 SSHAT, CDR2 FNYEAQ (reference sequence). The V end lost 5 bases, the J end lost 0 bases, and 9 bases lay between the germline ends. This chain's CDR3 is CASSPTVSTDTQYF. The CDR3 DNA sequence: TGTGCCAGCAGCCCGACAGTAAGCACAGATACGCAGTATTTT.

This clone was picked up a small number of times. V gene TRBV5-5 combines with J gene TRBJ1-5; D is uncertain. Germline loops: CDR1 SGHKS, CDR2 YYEKEE (reference sequence). V shed 2 bases and J shed 7 bases, with 13 bases lying between them. The CDR3 totals 14 residues. The CDR3 bases are TGTGCCAGCAGCTTAGGTCCTGGTACACAGCCCCAGCATTTT. This translates into CASSLGPGTQPQHF.

Only one count was recorded for this clone. J is TRBJ2-2 and V is TRBV19; D may match TRBD1 or TRBD2 (5 bases each). The CDR3 runs to 14 residues. The V end lost 10 bases, the J end lost 5 bases, and 17 bases lay between the germline ends. Per germline, CDR1 LNHDA and CDR2 SQIVND (reference sequence). CDR3: CATTPGTQTGELFF. CDR3 sequence (DNA): TGTGCCACCACGCCCGGGACGCAGACCGGGGAGCTGTTTTTT.

This clone was seen only a few times. V gene TRBV5-1 combines with J gene TRBJ2-7, with unresolved D. Germline assignment: CDR1 SGHRS and CDR2 YFSETQ. The CDR3 spans 11 residues. The V end was cut by 7 bases, the J end by 1 base, with 6 bases between. The CDR3 sequence is CASAGSYEQYF. The DNA for the CDR3 is TGCGCCAGCGCTGGGTCCTACGAGCAGTACTTC.

This clone has only a few counts. V usage is TRBV14 and J usage is TRBJ2-1, with 10 nucleotides matching TRBD2. J was trimmed by 7 bases and V by 1 base; bases with no gene match: 13. Per germline, CDR1 SGHDN and CDR2 FVKESK. The CDR3 covers 18 residues. This chain's CDR3 is CASSQGYLVAGGYNEQFF. Here the CDR3 DNA reads TGTGCCAGCAGCCAAGGTTACTTAGTAGCGGGGGGATATAATGAGCAGTTCTTC.

A few counts support this clone. The chain links TRBV7-6 to TRBJ1-4, with TRBD1 matching over 8 bases. This CDR3 is 13 amino acids long. Losses at the gene ends were 4 bases for V and 5 bases for J; bases not matched to a gene: 0. CDR1 and CDR2 from the germline V gene are SGHVS and FNYEAQ. In DNA form, the CDR3 reads TGTGCCAGCAGCTCAGGGGGCAATGAAAAACTGTTTTTT. This gives the protein CASSSGGNEKLFF.

In the case of this clone: Within the sample, other DNA sequences also encode this same CDR3. The genes are TRBV7-2 and TRBJ1-6; D possibly corresponds to TRBD1 (5 bases). CDR1 is SGHTA and CDR2 is FQGNSA in the germline V gene. This CDR3 comprises 13 residues. Between the trimmed V and J ends, which lost 5 bases and 10 bases, there was a span of 12 bases. The CDR3 region has the DNA TGTGCCAGCAGCCTCGTTGAGGGGTCACCCCTCCACTTT. It encodes CASSLVEGSPLHF.

V and J are TRBV5-4 and TRBJ1-6; TRBD1 agrees at 11 bases. Germline values: CDR1 SGHNT, CDR2 YYREEE (reference sequence). This CDR3 is 14 amino acids long. J lost 9 bases, V lost 5 bases, and 4 bases had no gene match. Here the CDR3 reads CASRPDRGLSPLHF. The CDR3 nucleotides read TGTGCCAGCAGACCGGACAGGGGGCTTTCACCCCTCCACTTT.

The gene calls are TRBV6-5 and TRBJ2-7; TRBD1 aligns across 9 bases. The CDR3 runs 14 residues. The germline CDR1 and CDR2 sequences are MNHEY and SVGAGI. V lost 5 bases and J lost 6; bases outside the gene matches: 8. The CDR3 sequence: CASSLQDRGSEQYF. CDR3 coding DNA: TGTGCCAGCAGTCTTCAGGACAGGGGTTCCGAGCAGTACTTC.

This chain links TRBV25-1 with TRBJ2-7, with no clear D. The CDR3 totals 14 residues. The V end was cut by 3 bases, the J end by 0 bases, with 9 bases between. The germline V gene has CDR1 MGHDK and CDR2 SYGVNS. CDR3 in DNA: TGTGCCAGCAGTGAGAGAACCGCCTCCTACGAGCAGTACTTC. Its protein is CASSERTASYEQYF.

This clone appeared a few times. The rearrangement uses TRBV5-6 and TRBJ2-5, with D possibly TRBD2 on 5 matching bases. V was clipped by 7 bases and J by 3 bases, with 7 bases between them. The CDR3 has 11 amino acids. Germline lookup yields CDR1 SGHDT and CDR2 YYEEEE. Here the CDR3 reads CASSGEETQYF. The CDR3 DNA reads as TGTGCCAGCTCCGGGGAAGAGACCCAGTACTTC.

In this sample, this clone turned up a few times. The chain has TRBV28 and TRBJ1-2; perhaps TRBD1 as D (6 bases). CDR1 MDHEN and CDR2 SYDVKM come from the germline V gene. V was pared by 5 bases and J by 2 bases, with 12 bases between. This CDR3 comprises 14 residues. The CDR3 sequence is CASSPPGTNYGYTF. CDR3 DNA sequence: TGTGCCAGCAGTCCTCCGGGGACAAACTATGGCTACACCTTC.

This clone was seen a handful of times. The chain recombines TRBV7-9 with TRBJ2-3; possibly TRBD1 for D (6 bases). The germline V gene has CDR1 SEHNR and CDR2 FQNEAQ (reference sequence). V shed 5 bases and J shed 2 bases, with 11 bases lying between them. The CDR3 extends over 14 amino acids. CDR3 region: CASSPGQNTDTQYF. CDR3 in DNA: TGTGCCAGCAGCCCGGGACAAAACACAGATACGCAGTATTTT.

This clone was observed a few times. This sequence joins TRBV18 and TRBJ1-2; unclear D gene. This CDR3 spans 15 amino acids. Deletions cut 0 bases from V and 8 bases from J, with 16 bases between. Germline CDR1 and CDR2: KGHSH and LQKENI. The CDR3 DNA follows: TGTGCCAGCTCACCACCGACGCGTGATTCAGAAGGCTACACCTTC. Translated: CASSPPTRDSEGYTF.

This clone was picked up a small number of times. The J gene is TRBJ2-3, the V gene TRBV5-4; possible D gene TRBD2, 6 bases. The germline V and J ends were trimmed by 2 bases and 5 bases, with 15 bases remaining between them. The CDR3 is made up of 15 amino acids. Germline V gene lookup returns CDR1 SGHNT and CDR2 YYREEE (reference sequence). The CDR3: CASSFGGASRDTQYF. In DNA, the CDR3 is TGTGCCAGCAGCTTCGGCGGGGCTTCGAGAGATACGCAGTATTTT. The complete variable domain, with remaining parts taken from reference TRBV5-4 and TRBJ2-3, reads ETGVTQSPTHLIKTRGQQVTLRCSSQSGHNTVSWYQQALGQGPQFIFQYYREEENGRGNFPPRFSGLQFPNYSSELNVNALELDDSALYLCASSFGGASRDTQYFGPGTRLTVL.

The chain uses TRBV10-3 and TRBJ2-1, with 10 bases fitting TRBD2. This CDR3 spans 15 amino acids. Unmatched junction bases numbered 3, after V lost 2 bases and J lost 5 bases. Germline V gives CDR1 ENHRY, CDR2 SYGVKD. CDR3 in amino acids: CAISEGLAGDNEQFF. The CDR3 DNA reads as TGTGCCATCAGTGAGGGGCTAGCGGGGGACAATGAGCAGTTCTTC.

This clone was detected only a few times. The gene calls are TRBV9 and TRBJ2-1; 9 nucleotides line up with TRBD1. This CDR3 has 17 residues. CDR1 is SGDLS, CDR2 YYNGEE, per germline. With V trimmed by 4 bases and J by 4 bases, 12 bases remained unmatched. In DNA form, the CDR3 reads TGTGCCAGCAGCCCAAGAAGGGGGGGACAGGGATACAATGAGCAGTTCTTC. Amino acid sequence: CASSPRRGGQGYNEQFF.

This clone appeared a few times. This sequence joins TRBV5-6 and TRBJ2-3, with D possibly being TRBD2 (5 bases). Germline CDR1 reads SGHDT; CDR2 reads YYEEEE. This CDR3 contains 15 residues. Trimming took 4 bases from V and 0 from J, leaving 12 bases between them. Here the CDR3 reads CASSKNPGSTDTQYF. The CDR3 bases are TGTGCCAGCAGCAAGAACCCGGGGAGCACAGATACGCAGTATTTT.

The J gene is TRBJ2-1, the V gene TRBV2; TRBD2 aligns across 13 bases. There are 15 residues in the CDR3. The V segment lost 6 bases and the J segment 5 bases; nucleotides outside the gene matches: 4. Looked up from germline, CDR1 is SNHLY and CDR2 is FYNNEI. CDR3 sequence: CASSRLAGGHNEQFF. The CDR3 nucleotides are TGTGCCAGCAGCAGACTAGCGGGGGGTCACAATGAGCAGTTCTTC.

The chain uses TRBV5-6 and TRBJ2-3; the D gene is possibly TRBD1 (5 bases). The CDR3 is made up of 14 amino acids. The V gene lost 0 bases and the J gene lost 4 bases, with 9 bases spanning the gap. Germline CDR1 and CDR2: SGHDT and YYEEEE. CDR3 residues: CASSLGRAADTQYF. The CDR3, as DNA: TGTGCCAGCAGCTTGGGCAGGGCCGCAGATACGCAGTATTTT.

This clone was counted only a few times. This chain links TRBV29-1 with TRBJ2-7; D might be TRBD2 (6 bases). Trimming stripped 7 bases from V and 3 bases from J, with 10 bases between. Germline V gene lookup returns CDR1 SQVTM and CDR2 ANQGSEA. The CDR3 runs 11 residues. DNA of the CDR3: TGCAGCGGCGGGCGGGGCTACGAGCAGTACTTC. Encoded protein: CSGGRGYEQYF.